This entry features one T cell receptor (beta chain) sequence. What it recognizes is unknown. The V and J ends lost 0 bases and 2 bases respectively, with 10 bases between them. The germline gives CDR1 LNHNV, CDR2 YYDKDF (reference sequence). The CDR3 is 15 amino acids. The use of a sample-barcoded 5' primer and a J-beta primer mix characterized a second PCR of about 6 to 12 cycles. Each TCR beta cDNA got a 12-nucleotide random molecular identifier. TCRdb reprocessed the 5' RACE reads via MiXCR and lists one record per CDR3 protein. The profile shows over 950,000 distinct CDR3 sequences, 51% of them singletons. The data were taken from a study of blood T cells in healthy people across ages. On the study more broadly: About one barcoded beta molecule was captured per two T cells (by template switching). General study findings and limits: Researchers judged that diversity estimates from one million T cells fell short of true values. A roughly linear fall in TCR beta diversity per million T cells was seen with increasing age.

This chain connects TRBV15 to TRBJ2-5, with D maybe TRBD2 (6 bases). The sequence was obtained from a woman aged 55-70 years in good health. The sample was blood. The CDR3 DNA reads TGTGCCACCAGCAGAGATCCAAGCGGGCAAGAGACCCAGTACTTC. The encoded protein is CATSRDPSGQETQYF. The whole variable domain, filled in from reference TRBV15 and TRBJ2-5, reads DAMVIQNPRYQVTQFGKPVTLSCSQTLNHNVMYWYQQKSSQAPKLLFHYYDKDFNNEADTPDNFQSRRPNTSFCFLDIRSPGLGDTAMYLCATSRDPSGQETQYFGPGTRLLVL.